This T cell receptor (beta chain) was observed in a study of blood T cell repertoires in COVID-19. Study-level information: The United States, Italy and Spain supplied acute and convalescent COVID-19 samples. T cells, B-cell-depleted T cells, or PBMCs supplied cDNA or gDNA.

V was shortened by 0 bases and J by 4 bases, with 12 bases between the two germline ends. The CDR3 runs 15 residues. Germline V gene data show CDR1 as SGHAT and CDR2 as FQDESV (reference sequence). In the original analysis: Reference gene primers were amplified, and this amplification served to estimate nucleated cell counts. Profiled with immunoSEQ multiplex PCR; TCRdb holds only in-frame clones, not every one. For V, J and clone size, that table is used; D and trimming come from the DNA. The data show approximately 120,000 clones, 84% seen once. The receptor was isolated from a woman aged 45-65 years with acute or convalescent COVID-19. The material sequenced was peripheral blood. J is TRBJ1-2 and V is TRBV11-1, with a tentative D call TRBD1 (6 bases). The CDR3 protein is CASSLAQGQGYGYTF. In DNA form, the CDR3 reads TGTGCCAGCAGCTTAGCGCAGGGACAAGGCTATGGCTACACCTTC.